Sequencing of this TCR beta chain was carried out in a study of T-cell reconstitution after alpha-beta-depleted transplantation in children. In germline, CDR1 is SGHRS, CDR2 YFSETQ. V dropped 4 bases and J dropped 6 bases, with 14 bases sitting between them. The CDR3 runs 14 residues. Unique molecular identifiers tagged the TCRbeta library. TCRdb re-called the PCR reads through MiXCR, storing one row per CDR3 protein. This table has approximately 270,000 distinct CDR3 sequences, more than 8% appearing once. The receptor was derived from a human donor who donated a stem cell graft to a child with SCID. The J gene is TRBJ2-1, the V gene TRBV5-1, with D perhaps matching TRBD2 (6 bases). The sample in question was PBMCs from the stem cell graft donor, obtained from the stem cell graft. As DNA, the CDR3 is TGCGCCAGCAGCACCCGGGACTCCCCCAATGAGCAGTTCTTC. Protein: CASSTRDSPNEQFF.